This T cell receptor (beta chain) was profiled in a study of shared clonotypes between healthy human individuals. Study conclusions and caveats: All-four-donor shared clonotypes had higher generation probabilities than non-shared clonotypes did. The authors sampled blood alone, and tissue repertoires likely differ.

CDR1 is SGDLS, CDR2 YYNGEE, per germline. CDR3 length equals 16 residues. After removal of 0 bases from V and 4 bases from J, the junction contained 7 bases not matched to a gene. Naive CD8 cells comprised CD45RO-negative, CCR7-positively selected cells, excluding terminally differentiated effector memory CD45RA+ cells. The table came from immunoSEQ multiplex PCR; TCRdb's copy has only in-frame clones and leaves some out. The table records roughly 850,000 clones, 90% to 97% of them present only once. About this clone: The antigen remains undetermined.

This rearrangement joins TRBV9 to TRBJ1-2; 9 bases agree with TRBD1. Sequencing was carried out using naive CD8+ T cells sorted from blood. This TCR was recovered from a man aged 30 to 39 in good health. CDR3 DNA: TGTGCCAGCAGCGTAGGAACAGGGGGCAGTGGCTATGGCTACACCTTC. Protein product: CASSVGTGGSGYGYTF. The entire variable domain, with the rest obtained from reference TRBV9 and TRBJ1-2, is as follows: DSGVTQTPKHLITATGQRVTLRCSPRSGDLSVYWYQQSLDQGLQFLIQYYNGEERAKGNILERFSAQQFPDLHSELNLSSLELGDSALYFCASSVGTGGSGYGYTFGSGTRLTVV.